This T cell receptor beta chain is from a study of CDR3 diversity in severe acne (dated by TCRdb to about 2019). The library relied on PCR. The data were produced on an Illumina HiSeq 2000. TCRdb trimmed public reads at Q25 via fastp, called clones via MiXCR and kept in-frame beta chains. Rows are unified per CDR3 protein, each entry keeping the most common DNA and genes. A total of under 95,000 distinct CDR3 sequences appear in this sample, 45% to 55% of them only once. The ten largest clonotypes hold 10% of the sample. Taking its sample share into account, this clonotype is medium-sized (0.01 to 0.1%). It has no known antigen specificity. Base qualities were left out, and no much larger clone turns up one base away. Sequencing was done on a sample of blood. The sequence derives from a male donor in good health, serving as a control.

CDR3 protein: CATTRAGLYNSPLHF. Read as DNA, the sequence is TGTGCCACCACACGCGCAGGCCTCTATAATTCACCCCTCCACTTT. The V and J genes are TRBV6-5 and TRBJ1-6, with no confidently assigned D gene. The germline V gene supplies CDR1 MNHEY and CDR2 SVGAGI. Trimming at the junction amounts to 10 bases on V and 3 bases on J, and the germline ends lie 16 bases apart. The CDR3 sequence holds 15 residues, the cysteine and phenylalanine included. Just the 45-base CDR3 DNA is kept, in frame starting at base 1.